The 26 T cell receptor beta chains listed next were all sequenced from one sample in a study of cytomegalovirus exposure and HLA in healthy donors. 60 Vbeta and 13 Jbeta primers were used in PCR. The assay was immunoSEQ multiplex PCR, and TCRdb's table has in-frame clones only and misses some. The table has 90,000 to 130,000 clones, about 70% seen once. The sequencing input was PBMCs. The origin of the receptors is a man in his thirties or forties in good health and CMV-seropositive.

The CDR3 DNA is TGTGCCAGTAGTATGGGGGGGAACCAGCCCCAGCATTTT. Encoded protein: CASSMGGNQPQHF. The J gene is TRBJ1-5, the V gene TRBV19; tentative D call: TRBD1 (5 bases). V shed 3 bases and J shed 7 bases, with 10 bases lying between them. The CDR3 length is 13 residues. Germline loops: CDR1 LNHDA, CDR2 SQIVND (reference sequence).

The chain employs TRBV21-1 and TRBJ1-5; the listed D gene, TRBD1, was not tested against the DNA. TRBV21-1 is deemed a pseudogene. The CDR3 has 19 residues. The CDR3, as DNA: TGTGCCAGCAGCAAGAAACACTTACAGGGAGAGGTTAGCAATCAGCCCCAGCATTTT. Protein: CASSKKHLQGEVSNQPQHF.

The chain recombines TRBV30 with TRBJ1-1; 7 nucleotides line up with TRBD1. This CDR3 is 13 amino acids long. Germline V gene data show CDR1 as GTSNPN and CDR2 as SVGIG (reference sequence). The trim removed 8 bases at V and 3 bases at J, leaving 9 bases unmatched. CDR3 protein: CALDRARDTEAFF. The CDR3 DNA sequence: TGTGCCCTTGACAGGGCCAGGGACACTGAAGCTTTCTTT.

The chain is built from TRBV29-1 and TRBJ1-1; 8 bases match TRBD1. Germline-derived CDR1 and CDR2 are SQVTM and ANQGSEA. V lost 4 bases to trimming and J lost 5 bases; unmatched junction nucleotides: 9. This CDR3 spans 14 amino acids. In nucleotides, the CDR3 is TGCAGCGTTGGTCGACAGGGGCCCGGGACTGAAGCTTTCTTT. Translation gives CSVGRQGPGTEAFF. The variable domain in full, with the rest retrieved from reference TRBV29-1 and TRBJ1-1, is SAVISQKPSRDICQRGTSLTIQCQVDSQVTMMFWYRQQPGQSLTLIATANQGSEATYESGFVIDKFPISRPNLTFSTLTVSNMSPEDSSIYLCSVGRQGPGTEAFFGQGTRLTVV.

The gene calls are TRBV4-3 and TRBJ1-2, with a weak D call TRBD1 (6 bases). Trimming removed 2 bases at V and 4 bases at J, with 17 bases between. The germline V gene encodes CDR1 LGHNA and CDR2 YSLEER. The CDR3 extends over 16 amino acids. CDR3 in DNA: TGCGCCAGCAGCCAAATGCGGACAGCCCTCGGCTATGGCTACACCTTC. This sequence encodes CASSQMRTALGYGYTF.

The chain couples TRBV29-1 to TRBJ2-4, with 7 bases matching TRBD2. The V and J ends lost 3 bases and 6 bases, in that order; junction bases with no gene match: 14. The length of the CDR3 is 16 residues. From germline, CDR1 is SQVTM and CDR2 ANQGSEA. The CDR3, as DNA: TGCAGCGTTGAGGGCGAACCGGGGGGTGGGGGAAACATTCAGTACTTC. Amino acid sequence: CSVEGEPGGGGNIQYF.

The chain links TRBV21-1 to TRBJ2-7; TRBD1 is the table's D call, not checked against the DNA. TRBV21-1 is tagged as a pseudogene. This CDR3 has 15 amino acids. The CDR3 protein is CASSKGEGARDEQYV. The CDR3 nucleotides read TGTGCCAGCAGCAAAGGTGAGGGGGCTCGGGACGAGCAGTACGTC.

The genes are TRBV13 and TRBJ2-3; 8 bases map to TRBD2. The CDR3 is 13 residues long. Germline assignment: CDR1 PRHDT and CDR2 FYEKMQ (reference sequence). With 5 bases clipped from V and 6 bases from J, the junction kept 4 bases outside the gene matches. The DNA for the CDR3 is TGTGCCAGCAGCGGAATAGCGGGGGATACGCAGTATTTT. Its protein is CASSGIAGDTQYF.

The rearrangement uses TRBV6-6 and TRBJ1-6; 10 positions agree with TRBD1. Germline CDR1 MNHNY, CDR2 SVGAGI (reference sequence). This CDR3 has 16 residues. The V and J ends lost 0 bases and 9 bases, in that order; junction bases with no gene match: 5. Here the CDR3 DNA reads TGTGCCAGCAGTTACTCTGACAGGGGGCCCGGTTCACCCCTCCACTTT. Translated, it gives CASSYSDRGPGSPLHF.

The chain employs TRBV5-6 and TRBJ1-2; D uncertain. The CDR3 has 12 amino acids. CDR1 and CDR2 from the germline V gene are SGHDT and YYEEEE. Trimming left V 3 bases short and J 4 bases short, with 7 bases between. The CDR3 bases are TGTGCCAGCAGCTCCGAAGCCTATGGCTACACCTTC. Amino acid sequence: CASSSEAYGYTF.

V gene TRBV5-1 combines with J gene TRBJ2-3, with TRBD1 as a possible D gene (5 bases). From germline, CDR1 is SGHRS and CDR2 YFSETQ. Trimming took 4 bases from V and 11 from J, leaving 17 bases between them. This CDR3 comprises 13 residues. CDR3 DNA sequence: TGCGCCAGCAGCCCGGGCCCCCAGGGCATGCAGTATTTT. Translating it yields CASSPGPQGMQYF.

The chain has TRBV30 and TRBJ1-2; the match to TRBD1 covers 8 bases. The germline CDR1 and CDR2 sequences are GTSNPN and SVGIG (reference sequence). V lost 7 bases and J lost 5; bases outside the gene matches: 9. The CDR3 is 13 amino acids. The CDR3 coding sequence is TGTGCCTTCGGGACAGGTTTTGGGTATGGCTACACCTTC. Encoded protein: CAFGTGFGYGYTF.

This chain connects TRBV4-3 to TRBJ2-3, with D perhaps TRBD1 (6 bases). The CDR3 is 17 residues long. V was trimmed by 0 bases and J by 0 bases, leaving 13 bases between them. CDR1 and CDR2 from the germline V gene are LGHNA and YSLEER. As DNA, the CDR3 is TGCGCCAGCAGCCAAGAAATGAGGGACACCAGCACAGATACGCAGTATTTT. Its translation: CASSQEMRDTSTDTQYF.

The chain uses TRBV4-3 and TRBJ2-7, with 11 positions matching TRBD2. This CDR3 is 17 amino acids long. Trimming took 1 base from V and 3 from J; bases not matched to a gene: 8. Looked up from germline, CDR1 is LGHNA and CDR2 is YSLEER. CDR3 in amino acids: CASSQVGRLAGFYEQYV. CDR3 bases: TGCGCCAGCAGCCAAGTTGGGAGACTAGCGGGATTCTACGAGCAGTACGTC.

The CDR3 DNA sequence: TGTGCCAGCAGCCCCGACATCGTACGGGAGACCCAGTACTTC. The encoded protein is CASSPDIVRETQYF. The gene calls are TRBV7-2 and TRBJ2-5, with no clear D. Germline V gives CDR1 SGHTA, CDR2 FQGNSA. The V and J ends lost 5 bases and 5 bases respectively, with 15 bases between them. This CDR3 is 14 amino acids long.

This clone was counted only a few times. J is TRBJ1-2 and V is TRBV6-4; D is perhaps TRBD1 (5 bases). Germline CDR1 MRHNA, CDR2 SNTAGT. The germline V and J ends were trimmed by 0 bases and 5 bases, with 10 bases remaining between them. This CDR3 contains 14 residues. The CDR3: CASSDSGGEYGYTF. CDR3 DNA sequence: TGTGCCAGCAGTGACTCTGGGGGGGAATATGGCTACACCTTC.

There are a few counts of this clone. V is TRBV7-9 and J is TRBJ2-7; 9 bases align to TRBD2. The germline gives CDR1 SEHNR, CDR2 FQNEAQ (reference sequence). Trimming cost V 5 bases and J 2 bases; bases outside gene matches: 13. This CDR3 has 17 residues. The DNA for the CDR3 is TGTGCCAGCAGCCCACCCAAGCGGGCTAGCGGGACCTACGAGCAGTACGTC. As protein: CASSPPKRASGTYEQYV.

The chain combines TRBV4-2 with TRBJ2-3; 9 bases are a match to TRBD2. The CDR3 contains 17 residues. Germline trimming cut 4 bases from V and 5 bases from J; bases unmatched to any gene: 13. The germline V gene has CDR1 LGHNA and CDR2 YNFKEQ. The chain's CDR3 is CASSREVAGVGGDTQYF. Written as DNA, the CDR3 is TGTGCCAGCAGCCGAGAGGTAGCGGGAGTGGGCGGAGATACGCAGTATTTT.

Only a few counts were recorded for this clone. This chain links TRBV10-3 with TRBJ2-1, with TRBD2 matching 15 bases. Trimming removed 2 bases from V and 0 bases from J; junction bases left unmatched: 14. This CDR3 comprises 22 residues. Germline CDR1 is ENHRY and CDR2 is SYGVKD. Here the CDR3 reads CAISERGTGTSGRLTSYNEQFF. In DNA form, the CDR3 reads TGTGCCATCAGTGAGCGGGGGACCGGGACTAGCGGGAGGCTGACCTCCTACAATGAGCAGTTCTTC.

The V gene is TRBV12-2, the J gene TRBJ2-1; the D call in the table, TRBD1, was not verified against the DNA. TRBV12-2 is labeled a pseudogene. This CDR3 spans 15 amino acids. The CDR3 loop reads CASRRGQFSYNEQFF. The CDR3 DNA is TGTGCAAGTCGCCGGGGACAGTTTTCTTACAATGAGCAGTTCTTC.

The CDR3 DNA is TGTGCCAGCAGCTTAGTGGGGCTCCCCTACGAGCAGTACTTC. Protein: CASSLVGLPYEQYF. The gene calls are TRBV7-2 and TRBJ2-7; D might be TRBD1 (5 bases). Germline V gives CDR1 SGHTA, CDR2 FQGNSA. The CDR3 is made up of 14 amino acids. The V gene lost 1 base and the J gene lost 2 bases, with 9 bases spanning the gap.

This chain uses TRBV27 with TRBJ2-1; TRBD2 might be the D (5 bases). This CDR3 comprises 19 residues. The V end lost 5 bases, the J end lost 7 bases, and 30 bases lay between the germline ends. Germline V gene data show CDR1 as MNHEY and CDR2 as SMNVEV (reference sequence). The CDR3 sequence is CASSPALPRPTTRVNEQFF. As DNA, the CDR3 is TGTGCCAGCAGTCCCGCACTTCCCCGACCGACTACGCGAGTTAATGAGCAGTTCTTC.

This clone was counted only a few times. The rearrangement links TRBV28 to TRBJ1-1, with a tentative D call TRBD1 (5 bases). Germline V gene sequence: CDR1 MDHEN, CDR2 SYDVKM. This CDR3 comprises 13 residues. V was shortened by 4 bases and J by 12 bases, with 18 bases between the two germline ends. CDR3 in DNA: TGTGCCAGCAGTTCTCGTCTCGGAGGGGTGTCTTTCTTT. Protein product: CASSSRLGGVSFF.

The chain joins TRBV29-1 to TRBJ1-1; D is possibly TRBD1 (6 bases). The CDR3 sequence is 14 residues long. The germline V gene has CDR1 SQVTM and CDR2 ANQGSEA. V gave up 6 bases and J gave up 0 bases, with 14 bases separating them. The CDR3 DNA reads TGCAGCGTCGAGGGGGGGGGTCTGAACACTGAAGCTTTCTTT. It encodes CSVEGGGLNTEAFF.

The chain has TRBV27 and TRBJ1-3; 7 bases fit TRBD1. V lost 6 bases to trimming and J lost 0 bases; unmatched junction nucleotides: 8. Germline V gene data show CDR1 as MNHEY and CDR2 as SMNVEV (reference sequence). The CDR3 sequence is 16 residues long. In nucleotides, the CDR3 is TGTGCCAGCAGAACGAACGCAGGGGGCTCTGGAAACACCATATATTTT. It specifies CASRTNAGGSGNTIYF.

The chain couples TRBV28 to TRBJ1-2; TRBD1 agrees at 7 bases. From germline, CDR1 is MDHEN and CDR2 SYDVKM. The CDR3 spans 14 residues. Trimming cost V 5 bases and J 4 bases; bases outside gene matches: 7. CDR3 bases: TGTGCCAGCAGTCTCGGGACAGAAGGCTATGGCTACACCTTC. Protein: CASSLGTEGYGYTF.